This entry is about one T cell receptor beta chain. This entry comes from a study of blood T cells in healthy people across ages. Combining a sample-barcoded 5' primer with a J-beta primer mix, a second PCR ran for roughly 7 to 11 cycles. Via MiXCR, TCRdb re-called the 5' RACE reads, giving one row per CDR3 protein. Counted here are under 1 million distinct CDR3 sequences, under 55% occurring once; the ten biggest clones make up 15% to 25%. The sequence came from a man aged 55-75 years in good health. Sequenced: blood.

CDR3 nucleotides: TGTGCCAGCAACTTTTCTGGCACAGATACGCAGTATTTT. It is translated as CASNFSGTDTQYF. This chain uses TRBV9 with TRBJ2-3, with D unclear. The germline V gene has CDR1 SGDLS and CDR2 YYNGEE. V lost 6 bases, J lost 1 base, and 9 bases lay in between. This CDR3 has 13 residues.